Listed below are T cell receptor beta chains from one sample, sequenced in a study. MiXCR, applied by TCRdb to the RT-PCR reads, yields one record per CDR3 protein. Seen here are about 700,000 distinct CDR3 sequences, 14% observed once, and the top ten hold 3.6%. The material sequenced was memory CD4+ T cells from blood. Receptors originate from a female donor in good health, serving as a healthy control. CDR3s include the opening cysteine and the closing phenylalanine or tryptophan. Each record gives: D gene, J gene, V gene, clone size, CDR3 DNA, CDR3 protein. A D gene is named only where the DNA matches it firmly. Size tells how often a clone was seen (once, few, many) or the class of an expanded clone, and some rows leave it out.

>NA|TRBJ2-5|TRBV3-1|NA
TGTGCCAGCAGCCAGGCAGGAATGAGAGAGACCCAGTACTTC
CASSQAGMRETQYF
>TRBD2|TRBJ2-3|TRBV9|NA
TGTGCCAGCAGCGTCGCGACGGGAGGGGAGGCAGATACGCAGTATTTT
CASSVATGGEADTQYF
>TRBD1|TRBJ1-1|TRBV9|many
TGTGCCAGCAGCGGTGGACAGGGCCGTGGGTTAAGAGCTTTCTTT
CASSGGQGRGLRAFF
>TRBD1|TRBJ2-7|TRBV12-3/TRBV12-4|NA
TGTGCCAGCAGGCCTCGGGGACAGTCCTACGAGCAGTACTTC
CASRPRGQSYEQYF
>NA|TRBJ1-2|TRBV5-1|NA
TGCGCCAGCAGCTATGGAAACCCTAACTATGGCTACACCTTC
CASSYGNPNYGYTF
>TRBD1|TRBJ2-7|TRBV10-3|few
TGTGCCATCAAACAAGGACAGGGGAACTACGAGCAGTACTTC
CAIKQGQGNYEQYF
>TRBD1|TRBJ1-1|TRBV20-1|NA
TGCAGTGCTTCATCGACAGGGACTGAAGCTTTCTTT
CSASSTGTEAFF
>NA|TRBJ1-2|TRBV2|NA
TGTGCCAGCAGTGAAGCGAGTGGGCCCCAGAGCTACACCTTC
CASSEASGPQSYTF
>TRBD1|TRBJ2-7|TRBV6-5|few
TGTGCCAGCAGTTACTCATCAGGGACAGGTCTTCGGGAGCAGTACTTC
CASSYSSGTGLREQYF
>NA|TRBJ2-1|TRBV2|NA
TGTGCCAGCAGTCCCTATGCAGTGAGGAATGAGCAGTTCTTC
CASSPYAVRNEQFF
>NA|TRBJ2-5|TRBV5-1|NA
TGCGCCAGCAGCTTGACCGCCGGAGGGGAGACCCAGTACTTC
CASSLTAGGETQYF
>NA|TRBJ2-3|TRBV3-1|few
TGTGCCAGCAGCCAGACAGTTTATACGCAGTATTTT
CASSQTVYTQYF
>NA|TRBJ2-1|TRBV12-3/TRBV12-4|NA
TGTGCCAGCAGTTTTGGAACCGCCCGGGAAGATGAGCAGTTCTTC
CASSFGTAREDEQFF
>NA|TRBJ2-1|TRBV15|NA
TGTGCCACCAGGAGAGAAGTGGGTTTCAGGGTTATAAACAATGAGCAGTTCTTC
CATRREVGFRVINNEQFF
>NA|TRBJ1-2|TRBV28|NA
TGTGCCAGCAGTTGGCGGGCGAGGGGGGCGGGAGGCTACACCTTC
CASSWRARGAGGYTF